The following is a T cell receptor beta chain sequence with its context. This clone was recorded once. Its antigen remains undetermined. Per-base quality was not reported, and no clone a single base away is much larger than it. These data originate in a study of blood T cell repertoires in COVID-19 (dated by TCRdb to about 2020). For the study in its entirety: Collaborator samples came from the United States, Italy and Spain and covered acute and convalescent phases of COVID-19. The dataset comprised deeply sampled blood TCRbeta repertoires from subjects exposed to, actively infected with, or recovered from COVID-19. Where available, HLA class I and class II types were obtained from metadata supplied by the sample provider rather than from assay-based typing. The material from the prospective study consisted of cDNA or gDNA derived from T cells, B-cell-depleted T cells, or PBMCs. The repertoires were made available in a free public database intended to serve as a resource for research on the immune response to SARS-CoV-2. A de-identified subject ID, COVID-19 status, age in years and sex were almost always included in the sample metadata. Samples were obtained from the ongoing ImmuneRACE study (first 160 participants) and from 1,000 to 1,500 subjects provided by 6 global collaborators. The study at large found these results: The quantity of clinical and demographic metadata differed by source and by participant and was supplied without curation.

Collaborating institutions collected whole blood in K2EDTA tubes following their own protocols. For TCRbeta analysis, collaborator samples were shipped as frozen whole blood, as isolated PBMCs, or as DNA extracted from either sample type. TCRbeta CDR3 regions were amplified from genomic DNA by means of the immunoSEQ Assay, a bias-controlled multiplex PCR. In the authors' own workflow: Within the assay, amplification of reference gene primers was used to estimate how many nucleated cells each sample contained. To quantify the absolute abundance of each unique TCRbeta CDR3 rearrangement, sequence reads were collapsed and filtered. For each sample, productive Simpson clonality was calculated as the square root of Simpson's diversity index across productive rearrangements. The immuneACCESS repertoire file appears here via TCRdb, limited to in-frame rearrangements. These files lack a portion of the clones; in checked studies, under half of the deficit traces to unresolved V genes, and the cause of the others is not known. V and J calls and clone size follow that table, whereas D and trimming were derived from the DNA. This sample lists around 150,000 clones; roughly 87% were detected once. 3.5% to 4.5% of the sample is held by the ten biggest clonotypes.

Looking up the germline V gene yields CDR1 SNHLY and CDR2 FYNNEI. V is shortened by 1 base, J by 7 bases, and the region joining them spans 14 bases. Including the terminal cysteine and phenylalanine, the CDR3 comprises 16 residues. The retained sequence is limited to the CDR3, 48 bases, with the frame set at the first base. The source material was peripheral blood. The chain was built from TRBV2 and TRBJ1-6; 6 matching bases give a weak D call of TRBD1. This receptor was identified in a woman aged 60-75 years with active or convalescent COVID-19. CDR3 sequence: CASSEGRGAQNSPLHF. The nucleotide sequence is given as TGTGCCAGCAGTGAAGGCAGGGGCGCGCAAAATTCACCCCTCCACTTT.